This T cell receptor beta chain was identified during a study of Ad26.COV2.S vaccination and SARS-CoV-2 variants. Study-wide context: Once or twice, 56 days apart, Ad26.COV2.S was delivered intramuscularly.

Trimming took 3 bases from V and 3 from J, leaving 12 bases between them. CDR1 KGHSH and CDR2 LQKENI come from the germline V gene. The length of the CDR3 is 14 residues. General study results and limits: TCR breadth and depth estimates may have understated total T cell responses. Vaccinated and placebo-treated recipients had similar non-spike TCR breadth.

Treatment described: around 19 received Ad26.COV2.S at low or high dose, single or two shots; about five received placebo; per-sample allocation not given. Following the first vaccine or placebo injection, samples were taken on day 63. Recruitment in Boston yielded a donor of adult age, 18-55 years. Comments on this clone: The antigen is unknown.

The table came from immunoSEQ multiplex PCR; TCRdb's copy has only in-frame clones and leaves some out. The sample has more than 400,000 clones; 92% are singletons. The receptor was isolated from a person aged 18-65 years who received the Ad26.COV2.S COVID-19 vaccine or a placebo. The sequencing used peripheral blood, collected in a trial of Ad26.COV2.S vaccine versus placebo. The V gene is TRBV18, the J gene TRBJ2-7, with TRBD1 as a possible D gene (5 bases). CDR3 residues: CASSPRFDSYEQYF. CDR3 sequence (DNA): TGTGCCAGCTCACCTCGCTTCGACAGCTACGAGCAGTACTTC.